This T cell receptor beta chain was recovered during a study of human T cells and chemical hapten exposure. Study background: Small pooled library volume differences chiefly drove per-sample TCR yield variation.

A word on this clonotype: Its antigen is not known.

Findings of the study overall: High-frequency TCRs, those above 1 in 1000, stayed the same after DPC sensitization.

TCRdb analysed the RACE reads with MiXCR anew, one entry per CDR3 protein. The sample consists of tens of thousands of distinct CDR3 sequences, 10% to 13% of them appearing once. Time point noted: patch test 2, 6 weeks after DPC sensitization. Treatment meaning: therapeutic diphenylcyclopropenone sensitization with weekly scalp DPC. Germline CDR1 reads SEHNR; CDR2 reads FQNEAQ (reference sequence). J lost 5 bases, V lost 5 bases, and 2 bases had no gene match. This CDR3 has 13 amino acids. The J gene is TRBJ1-5, the V gene TRBV7-9; 8 bases agree with TRBD1. Specimen: whole blood, collected in connection with sensitization to the hapten diphenylcyclopropenone (DPC). This receptor was obtained from a woman aged 45-59 years with alopecia areata. Some clones in this sample may be carry-over from other donors' samples. The CDR3 bases are TGTGCCAGCAGCATACAGGGGGATCAGCCCCAGCATTTT. Translated, it gives CASSIQGDQPQHF.